Below are 25 T cell receptor beta chains sequenced from a single sample in a study of blood T cell repertoires in COVID-19. Method: immunoSEQ multiplex PCR; TCRdb's copy keeps in-frame clones and lacks some. There are over 55,000 clones in the sample; about 81% occur only once, and approximately 13% lies in the top ten. Sequenced: peripheral blood. These receptor sequences come from an elderly woman with acute or convalescent COVID-19.

J is TRBJ2-1 and V is TRBV5-1, with 7 bases lining up with TRBD2. The CDR3 spans 13 residues. From germline, CDR1 is SGHRS and CDR2 YFSETQ. Trimming removed 4 bases from V and 9 bases from J; junction bases left unmatched: 7. The CDR3 here is CASSISSSGEQFF. CDR3 bases: TGCGCCAGCAGCATATCCTCTAGCGGTGAGCAGTTCTTC. Supplemented by reference TRBV5-1 and TRBJ2-1, the full variable domain reads KAGVTQTPRYLIKTRGQQVTLSCSPISGHRSVSWYQQTPGQGLQFLFEYFSETQRNKGNFPGRFSGRQFSNSRSEMNVSTLELGDSALYLCASSISSSGEQFFGPGTRLTVL.

This chain links TRBV5-6 with TRBJ2-7; unclear D gene. Germline V gives CDR1 SGHDT, CDR2 YYEEEE. The V gene lost 4 bases and the J gene lost 1 base, with 12 bases spanning the gap. The CDR3 is 14 amino acids. CDR3 nucleotides: TGTGCCAGCAGCCCGGGTCGGATTTCCTACGAGCAGTACTTC. Encoded protein: CASSPGRISYEQYF.

The chain is built from TRBV5-1 and TRBJ2-1; unclear D gene. The V gene's germline CDR1 is SGHRS and CDR2 YFSETQ. Trimming left V 0 bases short and J 0 bases short, with 7 bases between. The length of the CDR3 is 15 residues. The CDR3 sequence is CASSLAASSYNEQFF. The CDR3 DNA reads TGCGCCAGCAGCTTGGCCGCTAGCTCCTACAATGAGCAGTTCTTC.

In its sample, this clone was seen a few times. This chain joins TRBV30 and TRBJ1-2; TRBD1 aligns across 9 bases. CDR3 length: 12 amino acids. The V and J ends lost 5 bases and 7 bases, in that order; junction bases with no gene match: 5. Germline V gene data show CDR1 as GTSNPN and CDR2 as SVGIG (reference sequence). The DNA for the CDR3 is TGTGCCTGGGGTAACAGGGGGCTTGGCTACACCTTC. Translating it yields CAWGNRGLGYTF.

The chain links TRBV28 to TRBJ1-1, with D unclear. V was pared by 7 bases and J by 7 bases, with 16 bases between. In germline, CDR1 is MDHEN, CDR2 SYDVKM. The CDR3 extends over 13 amino acids. This CDR3 reads CASTVGWGVEAFF. The CDR3 region has the DNA TGTGCCAGCACCGTGGGATGGGGAGTTGAAGCTTTCTTT.

In the case of this clone: The sample has other DNA sequences that encode this CDR3 too. The chain carries TRBV19 and TRBJ2-5, with TRBD1 as a possible D gene (6 bases). Germline loops: CDR1 LNHDA, CDR2 SQIVND (reference sequence). Deletions cut 6 bases from V and 5 bases from J, with 16 bases between. This CDR3 is 14 amino acids long. Here the CDR3 reads CASSNSLRGETQYF. CDR3 sequence (DNA): TGTGCCAGTAGCAACAGCCTTAGGGGGGAGACCCAGTACTTC.

There are a few counts of this clone. This chain links TRBV5-1 with TRBJ2-7; D possibly corresponds to TRBD1 (6 bases). CDR1 and CDR2 (germline): SGHRS, YFSETQ. With 0 bases removed from V and 3 bases from J, the gap between germline ends came to 10 bases. The CDR3 has 14 amino acids. CDR3 in amino acids: CASSLAGALYEQYF. DNA of the CDR3: TGCGCCAGCAGCTTGGCAGGGGCCCTCTACGAGCAGTACTTC.

This rearrangement joins TRBV4-1 to TRBJ2-1; 10 bases fit TRBD2. There are 15 residues in the CDR3. V lost 4 bases to trimming and J lost 4 bases; unmatched junction nucleotides: 4. Germline V gene data show CDR1 as MGHRA and CDR2 as YSYEKL. CDR3 sequence (DNA): TGCGCCAGCAGCCGGTCTAGCGGGAGTTACAATGAGCAGTTCTTC. This gives the protein CASSRSSGSYNEQFF.

This chain joins TRBV7-3 and TRBJ1-1, with D possibly TRBD1 on 5 matching bases. The CDR3 is 16 residues long. Germline V gene data show CDR1 as SGHTA and CDR2 as FQGTGA. Trimming took 5 bases from V and 10 from J, leaving 26 bases between them. For the CDR3, the DNA is TGTGCCAGCAGCCCAATCGGGGGACGGGACCGTTATCGAGCTTTCTTT. Encoded protein: CASSPIGGRDRYRAFF.

The chain is built from TRBV19 and TRBJ2-7; TRBD1 agrees at 9 bases. Germline assignment: CDR1 LNHDA and CDR2 SQIVND (reference sequence). This CDR3 is 12 amino acids long. J lost 6 bases, V lost 8 bases, and 5 bases had no gene match. CDR3 sequence reads: CASWDRAGEQYF. The DNA of the CDR3 is TGTGCCAGTTGGGACAGGGCGGGCGAGCAGTACTTC.

The chain is built from TRBV7-3 and TRBJ2-5; 9 nucleotides line up with TRBD1. V dropped 4 bases and J dropped 5; count of bases not matched to a gene: 8. CDR3 length: 15 amino acids. Germline CDR1 SGHTA, CDR2 FQGTGA. CDR3 bases: TGTGCCAGCAGCTCCCTCCCGGGACAGGGTGAGACCCAGTACTTC. It codes for CASSSLPGQGETQYF.

This clone occurred once. The rearrangement links TRBV29-1 to TRBJ1-1, with a weak D call TRBD1 (5 bases). V was trimmed by 7 bases and J by 4 bases, leaving 13 bases between them. The CDR3 totals 12 residues. Germline-derived CDR1 and CDR2 are SQVTM and ANQGSEA. The CDR3: CSGLDSRTEAFF. CDR3 DNA: TGCAGCGGGCTCGACAGCCGCACTGAAGCTTTCTTT. The variable domain in full, completed from reference TRBV29-1 and TRBJ1-1, reads SAVISQKPSRDICQRGTSLTIQCQVDSQVTMMFWYRQQPGQSLTLIATANQGSEATYESGFVIDKFPISRPNLTFSTLTVSNMSPEDSSIYLCSGLDSRTEAFFGQGTRLTVV.

The chain couples TRBV6-5 to TRBJ2-7; weak D call: TRBD2 (5 bases). Germline V gene data show CDR1 as MNHEY and CDR2 as SVGAGI. The CDR3 runs to 13 residues. V lost 10 bases, J lost 1 base, and 14 bases lay in between. Here the CDR3 DNA reads TGTGCCACGGACCCGGGGAATTCCTACGAGCAGTACTTC. It is translated as CATDPGNSYEQYF.

V usage is TRBV18 and J usage is TRBJ1-5; the D gene is possibly TRBD1 (5 bases). The length of the CDR3 is 15 residues. Germline V gene lookup returns CDR1 KGHSH and CDR2 LQKENI. V lost 4 bases and J lost 1, with 11 bases in between. The CDR3 protein is CASSREDISNQPQHF. The CDR3 region has the DNA TGTGCCAGCTCACGCGAGGACATCAGCAATCAGCCCCAGCATTTT.

V usage is TRBV5-4 and J usage is TRBJ1-1; 7 bases map to TRBD1. Germline V gene lookup returns CDR1 SGHNT and CDR2 YYREEE (reference sequence). This CDR3 has 15 amino acids. V lost 0 bases and J lost 7; bases outside the gene matches: 9. Here the CDR3 reads CASSLGRGTAREAFF. DNA for the CDR3: TGTGCCAGCAGCTTGGGGAGGGGGACAGCCCGTGAAGCTTTCTTT.

V usage is TRBV5-6 and J usage is TRBJ2-3; 8 bases map to TRBD2. CDR3 length equals 15 residues. Germline CDR1 SGHDT, CDR2 YYEEEE. Trimming cost V 4 bases and J 2 bases; bases outside gene matches: 6. CDR3 region: CASSGIAGFTDTQYF. CDR3 DNA sequence: TGTGCCAGCAGCGGAATAGCGGGATTCACAGATACGCAGTATTTT.

This chain links TRBV3-1 (or the pseudogene TRBV3-2) with TRBJ1-1; 8 bases agree with TRBD1. The CDR3 sequence is 14 residues long. Germline CDR1 LGHDT, CDR2 YNNKEL (reference sequence). V shed 6 bases, J shed 9 bases, and the junction held 12 bases outside the gene matches. The CDR3 here is CASSRSGGDSQAFF. The DNA for the CDR3 is TGTGCCAGCAGTCGTTCAGGGGGCGACAGCCAAGCTTTCTTT.

The chain joins TRBV7-6 to TRBJ2-1, with a possible D match to TRBD1 (6 bases). Trimming removed 4 bases at V and 5 bases at J, with 21 bases between. The CDR3 loop spans 17 amino acids. The germline V gene encodes CDR1 SGHVS and CDR2 FNYEAQ. The CDR3 region is CASSYGTLLGSNNEQFF. The DNA of the CDR3 is TGTGCCAGCAGCTACGGGACACTGTTGGGGTCTAACAATGAGCAGTTCTTC.

This chain connects TRBV5-4 to TRBJ2-3; 7 positions match TRBD2. Trimming at V came to 5 bases and at J to 4 bases, leaving 7 bases not matched to a gene. The CDR3 is 14 residues long. Germline CDR1 and CDR2: SGHNT and YYREEE (reference sequence). As DNA, the CDR3 is TGTGCCAGCAGGCTCGGGAGGAGCCCAGATACGCAGTATTTT. It specifies CASRLGRSPDTQYF.

The chain joins TRBV4-3 to TRBJ2-5; 8 bases agree with TRBD1. The CDR3 sequence is 16 residues long. The V gene end was trimmed by 4 bases and the J gene end by 5 bases; junction bases not matched to a gene: 12. Germline V gene data show CDR1 as LGHNA and CDR2 as YSLEER. CDR3 sequence: CASSPSGTGVFETQYF. In nucleotides, the CDR3 is TGCGCCAGCAGCCCATCCGGGACAGGTGTTTTTGAGACCCAGTACTTC.

The gene calls are TRBV7-2 and TRBJ2-5, with TRBD1 matching 7 bases. In germline, CDR1 is SGHTA, CDR2 FQGNSA. The CDR3 sequence is 16 residues long. J gave up 2 bases and V 5 bases, and 11 bases lay outside the gene matches. The CDR3: CASSIARTGLQETQYF. For the CDR3, the DNA is TGTGCCAGCAGCATCGCCCGGACAGGTTTACAAGAGACCCAGTACTTC.

The chain is built from TRBV27 and TRBJ2-7; the D gene is possibly TRBD2 (6 bases). Per the germline V gene, CDR1 is MNHEY and CDR2 is SMNVEV (reference sequence). Trimming took 4 bases from V and 2 from J, leaving 15 bases between them. The CDR3 contains 15 residues. The CDR3 reads CASSWGRGGPYEQYF. As DNA, the CDR3 is TGTGCCAGCAGTTGGGGTAGAGGAGGGCCCTACGAGCAGTACTTC.

The V gene is TRBV6-5, the J gene TRBJ2-7, with D possibly TRBD2 on 5 matching bases. CDR1 and CDR2 from the germline V gene are MNHEY and SVGAGI. The V and J ends lost 6 bases and 6 bases respectively, with 12 bases between them. The CDR3 runs to 12 residues. DNA of the CDR3: TGTGCCAGCAGGACGGGGTTAGGCGAGCAGTACTTC. Protein product: CASRTGLGEQYF.

The chain couples TRBV27 to TRBJ2-7, with 9 bases lining up with TRBD2. Germline CDR1 and CDR2: MNHEY and SMNVEV (reference sequence). The CDR3 is 14 amino acids. Trimming cost V 10 bases and J 3 bases; bases outside gene matches: 10. In DNA, the CDR3 is TGTGCCACCGCCCGACTAGCGGATCTCTACGAGCAGTACTTC. Translated: CATARLADLYEQYF.

The chain employs TRBV12-3 or TRBV12-4 and TRBJ2-7; D perhaps matches TRBD1 (6 bases). V was clipped by 7 bases and J by 2 bases, with 9 bases between them. This CDR3 spans 12 amino acids. Here the CDR3 reads CASTSGAYEQYF. The CDR3 DNA is TGTGCCAGCACCTCAGGGGCCTACGAGCAGTACTTC.